A single sample gave rise to the 26 T cell receptor beta chains below, sequenced in a study of T cells in Graves' hyperthyroidism and ophthalmopathy. The investigators amplified TCR beta CDR3 regions from RNA transcripts. The HTBI primer set was used in a first-round RT-PCR of the TCR CDR3. Via MiXCR, TCRdb re-called the multiplex PCR reads, giving one row per CDR3 protein. The sample shows roughly 330,000 distinct CDR3 sequences, over 15% of them seen only once. The sample was blood. These receptors were obtained from a man aged 30 to 45 with Graves' hyperthyroidism.

This clonotype was detected many times. V usage is TRBV30 and J usage is TRBJ1-5, with D possibly TRBD1 on 5 matching bases. This CDR3 is 13 amino acids long. Per germline, CDR1 GTSNPN and CDR2 SVGIG (reference sequence). Trimming took off 2 bases at V and 7 bases at J, with 12 bases between the two ends. The CDR3 coding sequence is TGTGCCTGGAGTCCGGGACTGGGGCAGCCCCAGCATTTT. Amino acids: CAWSPGLGQPQHF.

This sequence joins TRBV6-1 and TRBJ2-4; D call uncertain. Germline lookup yields CDR1 MNHNS and CDR2 SASEGT. V lost 8 bases, J lost 0 bases, and 26 bases lay in between. The CDR3 length is 19 residues. DNA for the CDR3: TGTGCCAGCTGTCCTCTCGGAGCCCCCAAGGCCCTAGCCAAAAACATTCAGTACTTC. Translation gives CASCPLGAPKALAKNIQYF.

This clonotype was counted many times. This rearrangement joins TRBV12-3 or TRBV12-4 to TRBJ2-5; 13 bases are shared with TRBD2. The CDR3 extends over 20 amino acids. V was pared by 6 bases and J by 0 bases, with 16 bases of the junction left unmatched. The CDR3 loop reads CASSSYGTSGNSQYQETQYF. The DNA for the CDR3 is TGTGCCAGCAGCTCCTACGGGACTAGCGGGAACTCCCAGTACCAAGAGACCCAGTACTTC.

This clonotype appeared many times. V is TRBV5-6 and J is TRBJ2-7; 10 nucleotides align to TRBD2. The ends lost 0 bases at V and 3 bases at J; junction bases unmatched: 3. The CDR3 loop spans 15 amino acids. Germline V lookup: CDR1 SGHDT, CDR2 YYEEEE. CDR3 in amino acids: CASSLGLAGDYEQYF. CDR3 nucleotide sequence: TGTGCCAGCAGCTTGGGGCTAGCGGGAGACTACGAGCAGTACTTC. The entire variable domain, with the rest obtained from reference TRBV5-6 and TRBJ2-7, is as follows: DAGVTQSPTHLIKTRGQQVTLRCSPKSGHDTVSWYQQALGQGPQFIFQYYEEEERQRGNFPDRFSGHQFPNYSSELNVNALLLGDSALYLCASSLGLAGDYEQYFGPGTRLTVT.

In this sample, this clonotype turned up many times. This rearrangement joins TRBV11-2 to TRBJ2-3; 10 bases are a match to TRBD2. J gave up 4 bases and V 1 base, and 11 bases lay outside the gene matches. Looked up from germline, CDR1 is SGHAT and CDR2 is FQNNGV. This CDR3 has 18 residues. CDR3 nucleotide sequence: TGTGCCAGCAGCTTAGGTATATCCGGTCTAGCGGGAGCAGATACGCAGTATTTT. It specifies CASSLGISGLAGADTQYF.

This clonotype was observed a handful of times. This chain joins TRBV29-1 and TRBJ2-3; weak D call: TRBD2 (6 bases). V dropped 4 bases and J dropped 2 bases, with 13 bases sitting between them. This CDR3 region has 14 residues. Germline CDR1 is SQVTM and CDR2 is ANQGSEA. CDR3 in DNA: TGCAGCGTTGGGCCGGGAGCCGCCACAGATACGCAGTATTTT. Translation: CSVGPGAATDTQYF.

The sample holds many counts of this clonotype. The chain's CDR3 is CASSLLRVEQYF. DNA for the CDR3: TGTGCCAGCAGCTTATTGAGGGTCGAGCAGTACTTC. This chain links TRBV7-2 with TRBJ2-7; D is perhaps TRBD2 (5 bases). Germline CDR1 SGHTA, CDR2 FQGNSA. Deletions cut 2 bases from V and 6 bases from J, with 8 bases between. The CDR3 covers 12 residues.

The J gene is TRBJ1-4, the V gene TRBV12-3 or TRBV12-4, with D uncertain. There are 11 residues in the CDR3. V was trimmed by 4 bases and J by 10 bases, leaving 7 bases between them. CDR3 in DNA: TGTGCCAGCAGTTCTTTGGGAAAACTGTTTTTT. Protein product: CASSSLGKLFF.

This clonotype was observed at least ten times. The J gene is TRBJ1-2, the V gene TRBV20-1, with D unresolved. Trimming took 1 base from V and 3 from J, leaving 12 bases between them. Germline CDR1 and CDR2: DFQATT and SNEGSKA (reference sequence). The CDR3 runs to 14 residues. This chain's CDR3 is CSARVAAGDYGYTF. Written as DNA, the CDR3 is TGCAGTGCTAGAGTAGCGGCTGGCGACTATGGCTACACCTTC.

This clonotype was counted many times. The chain combines TRBV5-1 with TRBJ2-2; D may be TRBD1 or TRBD2 (5 bases each). V was cut by 2 bases and J by 3 bases, with 11 bases left in between. This CDR3 has 15 amino acids. Germline CDR1 reads SGHRS; CDR2 reads YFSETQ. CDR3 sequence reads: CASSFHGTDTGELFF. The CDR3 DNA reads as TGCGCCAGCAGCTTTCACGGGACGGACACCGGGGAGCTGTTTTTT.

This clonotype has ten or more counts. CDR3 sequence reads: CASAGTPYSNEQFF. The CDR3 DNA reads TGTGCCAGCGCCGGGACCCCTTATTCCAATGAGCAGTTCTTC. The gene calls are TRBV28 and TRBJ2-1; the D gene could be TRBD1 or TRBD2 (5 bases each). This CDR3 is built from 14 residues. Germline assignment: CDR1 MDHEN and CDR2 SYDVKM. Trimming pared 8 bases from V and 6 bases from J, leaving 17 bases between.

This clonotype was detected ten times or more. This chain joins TRBV28 and TRBJ1-2; 7 bases agree with TRBD1. J gave up 3 bases and V 4 bases, and 2 bases lay outside the gene matches. The CDR3 extends over 13 amino acids. Germline V gene data show CDR1 as MDHEN and CDR2 as SYDVKM. This CDR3 is CASSSGTDYGYTF. The CDR3 DNA follows: TGTGCCAGCAGTTCCGGGACAGACTATGGCTACACCTTC.

This clonotype was found many times. The rearrangement links TRBV2 to TRBJ2-3; 11 bases align to TRBD2. CDR1 SNHLY and CDR2 FYNNEI come from the germline V gene. This CDR3 spans 15 amino acids. The V gene end was trimmed by 2 bases and the J gene end by 5 bases; junction bases not matched to a gene: 3. This CDR3 reads CASSELTSGGDTQYF. CDR3 sequence (DNA): TGTGCCAGCAGTGAATTAACTAGCGGGGGAGATACGCAGTATTTT.

In this sample, this clonotype turned up many times. V is TRBV20-1 and J is TRBJ2-7; 8 nucleotides line up with TRBD2. Trimming took 1 base from V and 2 from J; bases not matched to a gene: 4. The CDR3 has 14 residues. The germline V gene encodes CDR1 DFQATT and CDR2 SNEGSKA (reference sequence). CDR3 residues: CSARGGGPPYEQYF. In DNA form, the CDR3 reads TGCAGTGCTAGAGGCGGGGGGCCACCCTACGAGCAGTACTTC.

This clonotype was picked up many times. The chain recombines TRBV6-1 with TRBJ1-5; a possible D gene is TRBD1 (5 bases). The germline CDR1 and CDR2 sequences are MNHNS and SASEGT. This CDR3 spans 15 amino acids. The ends were cut back, 4 bases at V and 6 bases at J, with 16 bases in the middle. The CDR3 is CASSVDTLGPQPQHF. The CDR3 DNA reads TGTGCCAGCAGTGTGGACACCCTGGGACCTCAGCCCCAGCATTTT.

This clonotype was seen only a few times. The V and J genes are TRBV10-3 and TRBJ1-2, with no clear D. Trimming left V 4 bases short and J 2 bases short, with 8 bases between. CDR3 length equals 13 residues. CDR1 and CDR2 from the germline V gene are ENHRY and SYGVKD. CDR3 sequence: CAISASANYGYTF. Written as DNA, the CDR3 is TGTGCCATCAGTGCTTCAGCCAACTATGGCTACACCTTC.

This clonotype came up many times. The V and J genes are TRBV12-3 or TRBV12-4 and TRBJ2-7; D is possibly TRBD1 or TRBD2 (5 bases each). V dropped 1 base and J dropped 5 bases, with 9 bases sitting between them. The CDR3 spans 13 residues. The CDR3 sequence is CASSLVGDDEQYF. Here the CDR3 DNA reads TGTGCCAGCAGTTTAGTTGGGGACGACGAGCAGTACTTC.

This clonotype was observed many times. The rearrangement links TRBV29-1 to TRBJ2-6; D unclear. Germline V gene sequence: CDR1 SQVTM, CDR2 ANQGSEA. CDR3 length: 13 residues. Between the trimmed V and J ends, which lost 4 bases and 4 bases, there was a span of 8 bases. The CDR3 region has the DNA TGCAGCGTTGCGTTCGGCGGGGCCAACGTCCTGACTTTC. Its translation is CSVAFGGANVLTF.

This clonotype appeared a few times. The V call is TRBV2, the J call TRBJ2-2; D not resolved. Trimming left V 8 bases short and J 3 bases short, with 28 bases between. The germline V gene has CDR1 SNHLY and CDR2 FYNNEI. The CDR3 has 19 residues. For the CDR3, the DNA is TGTGCCAGCGATGGTGGCCTAGAAGAGCTAACAATGGACACCGGGGAGCTGTTTTTT. This sequence encodes CASDGGLEELTMDTGELFF.

This clonotype was recorded many times. The chain joins TRBV11-2 to TRBJ1-2; D perhaps matches TRBD1 (5 bases). This CDR3 has 12 residues. Trimming shortened V by 7 bases and J by 1 base, and 7 bases separated the two germline ends. Germline values: CDR1 SGHAT, CDR2 FQNNGV. CDR3 sequence: CASKGLNYGYTF. In DNA form, the CDR3 reads TGTGCCAGCAAGGGACTTAACTATGGCTACACCTTC.

The rearrangement uses TRBV28 and TRBJ2-7; tentative D call: TRBD2 (5 bases). CDR3 length equals 15 residues. The V end lost 7 bases, the J end lost 3 bases, and 19 bases lay between the germline ends. The germline V gene encodes CDR1 MDHEN and CDR2 SYDVKM. CDR3 sequence: CASTSPRSGYYEQYF. The CDR3, as DNA: TGTGCCAGCACCTCCCCGAGGAGCGGATACTACGAGCAGTACTTC.

This clonotype was seen a few times. V gene TRBV19 combines with J gene TRBJ2-1, with 13 bases that match TRBD2. V lost 5 bases, J lost 8 bases, and 6 bases stayed unmatched. The CDR3 runs 15 residues. Germline V gene data show CDR1 as LNHDA and CDR2 as SQIVND (reference sequence). This chain's CDR3 is CASSWTSGREHEQFF. DNA of the CDR3: TGTGCCAGTAGTTGGACTAGCGGGAGAGAGCATGAGCAGTTCTTC.

This clonotype was detected many times. The chain couples TRBV20-1 to TRBJ1-1; D is undetermined. The CDR3 contains 11 residues. Germline V lookup: CDR1 DFQATT, CDR2 SNEGSKA (reference sequence). V was trimmed by 2 bases and J by 5 bases, leaving 6 bases between them. CDR3 DNA sequence: TGCAGTGCTAGAAAGGAAACTGAAGCTTTCTTT. Its translation is CSARKETEAFF.

This clonotype was detected a few times. The V gene is TRBV6-1, the J gene TRBJ2-2; D not resolved. Germline V gene sequence: CDR1 MNHNS, CDR2 SASEGT. Trimming cost V 2 bases and J 2 bases, with 6 bases left between them. The CDR3 length is 14 residues. The CDR3 DNA reads as TGTGCCAGCAGTGAAAGTCACAACACCGGGGAGCTGTTTTTT. It is translated as CASSESHNTGELFF.

This clonotype showed up many times. This chain links TRBV20-1 with TRBJ2-1; the match to TRBD2 covers 11 bases. J lost 5 bases, V lost 4 bases, and 4 bases had no gene match. This CDR3 contains 14 residues. Germline V CDR1 and CDR2: DFQATT, SNEGSKA (reference sequence). In nucleotides, the CDR3 is TGCAGTGCTATGGAGGGACTAGCGGACAATGAGCAGTTCTTC. This codes for CSAMEGLADNEQFF.

This clonotype has ten or more counts. This sequence joins TRBV6-1 and TRBJ2-7; possible D gene TRBD1, 6 bases. The germline gives CDR1 MNHNS, CDR2 SASEGT. The CDR3 has 13 residues. Trimming took off 5 bases at V and 5 bases at J, with 13 bases between the two ends. The CDR3 is CASSSQGIHEQYF. The CDR3 DNA reads TGTGCCAGCAGTTCCCAGGGGATCCACGAGCAGTACTTC.